Listed below are T cell receptor beta chains from one sample, sequenced in a study of blood T cell dynamics during melanoma immunotherapy. TCRdb's copy holds only in-frame clones and misses some; the assay was immunoSEQ multiplex PCR. The table has approximately 13,000 clones, about 86% seen once. Material: blood, obtained from a patient treated with checkpoint blockade. Source of these receptors: a human donor with melanoma. Both conserved end residues are part of each CDR3. The D gene is left open where the match is weak.

CDR3 protein: CASSPQPLMDGYTF
CDR3 DNA: TGTGCCAGCAGCCCTCAACCCCTCATGGATGGCTACACCTTC
D gene: NA
V gene: TRBV7-2
J gene: TRBJ1-2

CDR3 protein: CASSPDIITGQYF
CDR3 DNA: TGTGCCAGCAGCCCGGACATTATTACGGGGCAGTACTTC
D gene: NA
V gene: TRBV11-2
J gene: TRBJ2-7

CDR3 protein: CASSLAATNEKLFF
CDR3 DNA: TGTGCCAGCAGCTTGGCAGCAACTAATGAAAAACTGTTTTTT
D gene: NA
V gene: TRBV5-6
J gene: TRBJ1-4

CDR3 protein: CASSPGTGREQYF
CDR3 DNA: TGTGCCAGCAGCCCGGGGACAGGGCGGGAGCAGTACTTC
D gene: TRBD1
V gene: TRBV7-8
J gene: TRBJ2-7

CDR3 protein: CASSVSGGANTGELFF
CDR3 DNA: TGTGCCAGCAGCGTCTCCGGGGGGGCGAACACCGGGGAGCTGTTTTTT
D gene: TRBD2
V gene: TRBV9
J gene: TRBJ2-2

CDR3 protein: CASGLERTIKNIQYF
CDR3 DNA: TGTGCTAGTGGTTTGGAGCGAACCATCAAAAACATTCAGTACTTC
D gene: NA
V gene: TRBV12-5
J gene: TRBJ2-4

CDR3 protein: CASRGVGGTAKNIQYF
CDR3 DNA: TGTGCCAGCAGAGGGGTCGGGGGGACGGCCAAAAACATTCAGTACTTC
D gene: TRBD2
V gene: TRBV5-8
J gene: TRBJ2-4

CDR3 protein: CASSVDGGGNIQYF
CDR3 DNA: TGTGCCAGCAGCGTAGACGGGGGTGGAAACATTCAGTACTTC
D gene: NA
V gene: TRBV9
J gene: TRBJ2-4

CDR3 protein: CASSQVGGARDQPQHF
CDR3 DNA: TGCGCCAGCAGCCAAGTAGGGGGGGCCAGGGATCAGCCCCAGCATTTT
D gene: NA
V gene: TRBV4-1
J gene: TRBJ1-5

CDR3 protein: CASNRQFTDTQYF
CDR3 DNA: TGTGCCAGCAACAGGCAATTCACAGATACGCAGTATTTT
D gene: NA
V gene: TRBV7-9
J gene: TRBJ2-3

CDR3 protein: CASSLIRGSHEQYF
CDR3 DNA: TGTGCCAGCAGCTTAATTCGGGGTTCCCACGAGCAGTACTTC
D gene: NA
V gene: TRBV7-9
J gene: TRBJ2-7

CDR3 protein: CAILGGAEAFF
CDR3 DNA: TGTGCCATACTGGGCGGGGCTGAAGCTTTCTTT
D gene: NA
V gene: TRBV5-4
J gene: TRBJ1-1

CDR3 protein: CASSPDRGLGYTF
CDR3 DNA: TGTGCCAGCAGCCCGGACAGGGGGCTAGGCTACACCTTC
D gene: TRBD1
V gene: TRBV6-5
J gene: TRBJ1-2

CDR3 protein: CASSLSRGLIDHYGYTF
CDR3 DNA: TGTGCCAGCAGCTTAAGTCGGGGGTTGATCGACCACTATGGCTACACCTTC
D gene: NA
V gene: TRBV7-9
J gene: TRBJ1-2

CDR3 protein: CATSTRRTSSTDTQYF
CDR3 DNA: TGTGCCACCAGCACCCGGAGGACCTCTAGCACAGATACGCAGTATTTT
D gene: NA
V gene: TRBV15
J gene: TRBJ2-3

CDR3 protein: CASSLGGGPHNEQFF
CDR3 DNA: TGTGCCAGCAGCTTGGGGGGAGGGCCTCACAATGAGCAGTTCTTC
D gene: TRBD2
V gene: TRBV13
J gene: TRBJ2-1

CDR3 protein: CASSTDTVLGYNEQFF
CDR3 DNA: TGTGCCAGTAGTACGGATACGGTTTTGGGCTACAATGAGCAGTTCTTC
D gene: NA
V gene: TRBV19
J gene: TRBJ2-1

CDR3 protein: CASSLAGGAYGYTF
CDR3 DNA: TGTGCCAGCAGCTTGGCGGGGGGCGCGTATGGCTACACCTTC
D gene: NA
V gene: TRBV5-5
J gene: TRBJ1-2

CDR3 protein: CASSEESRGYTF
CDR3 DNA: TGTGCCAGCAGTGAAGAGAGTAGGGGCTACACCTTC
D gene: NA
V gene: TRBV2
J gene: TRBJ1-2

CDR3 protein: CASSQTGGWNTEAFF
CDR3 DNA: TGTGCCAGCAGTCAGACAGGTGGATGGAACACTGAAGCTTTCTTT
D gene: NA
V gene: TRBV2
J gene: TRBJ1-1